This T cell receptor beta chain came from a study of T cells in Graves' hyperthyroidism and ophthalmopathy. RNA transcripts gave rise to amplified TCR beta CDR3 regions. The study used the HTBI primer set for a first-round RT-PCR of the TCR CDR3. TCRdb used MiXCR to reprocess the multiplex PCR reads, holding one entry per CDR3 protein. The sample holds approximately 640,000 distinct CDR3 sequences, 17% seen once. The CDR3 spans 14 residues. V trimming: 5 bases; J trimming: 9 bases; junction bases outside the gene matches: 6. This clonotype was recorded once. Hyperthyroidism patients were newly diagnosed, had disease duration under 2 months, and were aged 18 to 65 years.

The sequence was collected from a man over 45 with Graves' hyperthyroidism. This chain uses TRBV12-3 or TRBV12-4 with TRBJ2-2; TRBD2 matches 10 bases. Sequencing was performed on blood. CDR3 coding DNA: TGTGCCAGCAGTCCCCAACTAGCGGGACGGGAGCTGTTTTTT. Translated: CASSPQLAGRELFF.